The rows below give T cell receptor beta chains drawn from one sample of a study of T cells in Graves' hyperthyroidism and ophthalmopathy. TCRdb re-derived calls from the multiplex PCR reads in MiXCR, one entry per CDR3 protein. Of roughly 300,000 distinct CDR3 sequences listed, roughly a fifth were seen once; the top ten hold about 50%. The specimen was blood. These receptors all come from a woman in her 50s with Graves' hyperthyroidism. The CDR3 runs from the conserved cysteine through the conserved F or W. D genes are given only for firm matches. Some rows mark clone size as missing; the rest say once, few, many or name a class of expanded clone.

clone_size	d_call	j_call	v_call	cdr3_aa	cdr3_nt
many	TRBD2	TRBJ2-7	TRBV4-1	CASSQLAGEFYEQYF	TGCGCCAGCAGCCAGCTAGCGGGGGAGTTTTACGAGCAGTACTTC
few	-	TRBJ2-2	TRBV27	CASSFSILQAAGELFF	TGTGCCAGCAGTTTTAGTATACTCCAGGCGGCCGGGGAGCTGTTTTTT
few	TRBD1	TRBJ1-3	TRBV6-1	CASSSGTGGSGNTIYF	TGTGCCAGCAGTTCCGGGACAGGGGGCTCTGGAAACACCATATATTTT
many	-	TRBJ1-4	TRBV18	CASSPVPTNEKLFF	TGTGCCAGCTCACCCGTACCAACTAATGAAAAACTGTTTTTT
-	TRBD2	TRBJ2-3	TRBV2	CASSELAGRDTQYF	TGTGCCAGCAGTGAGCTAGCGGGACGCGATACGCAGTATTTT
many	TRBD2	TRBJ2-1	TRBV7-6	CASSLAHQAGEGEQFF	TGTGCCAGCAGCTTAGCGCATCAGGCGGGAGAGGGTGAGCAGTTCTTC
-	TRBD2	TRBJ2-1	TRBV29-1	CSVEGGLADNEQFF	TGCAGCGTTGAAGGGGGACTAGCGGACAATGAGCAGTTCTTC
-	-	TRBJ1-5	TRBV6-2/TRBV6-3	CASSYRAYQPQHF	TGTGCCAGCAGTTACCGGGCTTATCAGCCCCAGCATTTT
once	-	TRBJ1-5	TRBV27	CASSSSGGRDQPQHF	TGTGCCAGCAGTTCCTCGGGGGGTAGGGATCAGCCCCAGCATTTT
many	-	TRBJ1-2	TRBV5-5	CASSPAANRVPLGYTF	TGTGCCAGCAGCCCCGCCGCCAACAGGGTACCCCTTGGCTACACCTTC
few	-	TRBJ2-5	TRBV5-1	CASRRPQETQYF	TGCGCCAGCAGGCGGCCGCAAGAGACCCAGTACTTC
-	TRBD1	TRBJ2-2	TRBV9	CASSVGTGGWTGELFF	TGTGCCAGCAGCGTGGGGACAGGGGGCTGGACCGGGGAGCTGTTTTTT
few	-	TRBJ2-7	TRBV6-2/TRBV6-3	CASSRREAELYEQYF	TGTGCCAGCAGTCGTCGGGAAGCGGAACTCTACGAGCAGTACTTC
few	TRBD2	TRBJ2-5	TRBV4-1	CASSQPLAGGQRKTQYF	TGCGCCAGCAGCCAACCCCTAGCGGGAGGCCAACGGAAGACCCAGTACTTC
many	-	TRBJ2-7	TRBV5-1	CASSLVLGYEQYF	TGCGCCAGCAGCTTGGTCCTGGGCTACGAGCAGTACTTC
-	TRBD1	TRBJ1-2	TRBV5-8	CATDPRGLNYGYTF	TGTGCCACCGACCCAAGGGGGCTTAACTATGGCTACACCTTC
-	TRBD1	TRBJ2-5	TRBV15	CATSAGQGVGETQYF	TGTGCCACCAGCGCGGGACAGGGGGTTGGAGAGACCCAGTACTTC
-	TRBD2	TRBJ2-1	TRBV3-1	CASSQVPSPGLVYNEQFF	TGTGCCAGCAGCCAAGTCCCGTCCCCGGGACTAGTCTACAATGAGCAGTTCTTC
many	-	TRBJ2-1	TRBV3-1	CASSQDLRGYNEQFF	TGTGCCAGCAGCCAAGATCTAAGGGGATACAATGAGCAGTTCTTC
many	-	TRBJ1-1	TRBV29-1	CSVEDPRSSSKAFF	TGCAGCGTTGAAGACCCCCGTAGCAGTAGCAAAGCTTTCTTT
many	TRBD1	TRBJ1-1	TRBV6-1	CASSPQTGMNTEAFF	TGTGCCAGCAGTCCCCAGACAGGGATGAACACTGAAGCTTTCTTT
-	TRBD2	TRBJ2-7	TRBV5-1	CASSYSAGANERYF	TGCGCCAGCAGTTACTCAGCGGGAGCGAACGAGCGGTACTTC
many	TRBD2	TRBJ2-7	TRBV20-1	CSARGTSGNYEQYF	TGCAGTGCTAGGGGGACTAGCGGTAACTACGAGCAGTACTTC
many	TRBD1	TRBJ2-7	TRBV5-1	CASRLAAGTGADEQYF	TGCGCCAGCAGACTCGCAGCCGGGACAGGGGCGGACGAGCAGTACTTC
-	TRBD2	TRBJ2-3	TRBV11-2	CASSLEDVSGNKGDTQYF	TGTGCCAGCAGCTTAGAAGATGTTAGCGGGAATAAGGGAGATACGCAGTATTTT
few	-	TRBJ1-1	TRBV29-1	CTTMNTEAFF	TGCACGACCATGAACACTGAAGCTTTCTTT
few	-	TRBJ1-3	TRBV11-2	CASSLDRSSSGNTIYF	TGTGCCAGCAGCTTAGATAGATCGAGCTCTGGAAACACCATATATTTT
-	TRBD1	TRBJ1-1	TRBV20-1	CSARFPQGGNTEAFF	TGCAGTGCTAGATTTCCACAGGGGGGGAACACTGAAGCTTTCTTT
many	TRBD1	TRBJ2-7	TRBV20-1	CSARDAGTVSYEQYF	TGCAGTGCTAGAGATGCCGGGACAGTGTCCTACGAGCAGTACTTC
many	-	TRBJ1-1	TRBV28	CASSLGGRRTEAFF	TGTGCCAGCAGTTTAGGAGGCAGGAGGACTGAAGCTTTCTTT
many	TRBD1	TRBJ1-6	TRBV5-1	CASSLAGTGAAYSPLHF	TGCGCCAGCAGCTTGGCAGGGACAGGTGCAGCATATTCACCCCTCCACTTT
many	-	TRBJ2-5	TRBV29-1	CSVDGGGGTQYF	TGCAGCGTTGACGGAGGGGGTGGGACCCAGTACTTC
many	-	TRBJ1-3	TRBV2	CASSGRSRVSGNTIYF	TGTGCCAGCAGTGGCAGAAGCAGGGTCTCTGGAAACACCATATATTTT
many	-	TRBJ2-1	TRBV18	CASSPSRSSYNEQFF	TGTGCCAGCTCACCAAGCAGGAGCTCCTACAATGAGCAGTTCTTC
-	TRBD1	TRBJ1-1	TRBV5-1	CASSFRGTNTEAFF	TGCGCCAGCAGCTTCAGGGGGACGAACACTGAAGCTTTCTTT
many	TRBD1	TRBJ1-2	TRBV30	CAWRYRDRRNYGYTF	TGTGCCTGGAGGTACCGGGACAGGCGCAACTATGGCTACACCTTC
many	-	TRBJ2-1	TRBV28	CASSGARGRYNEQFF	TGTGCCAGCAGTGGCGCGCGGGGACGGTACAATGAGCAGTTCTTC
many	-	TRBJ2-4	TRBV2	CASRPRDIQYF	TGTGCCAGCAGACCCAGGGACATTCAGTACTTC
-	-	TRBJ1-2	TRBV7-2	CASSFARSFYGYTF	TGTGCCAGCAGCTTCGCCAGAAGCTTCTATGGCTACACCTTC
few	-	TRBJ2-1	TRBV14	CASSLGTPMGEQFF	TGTGCCAGCAGCCTCGGGACTCCAATGGGTGAGCAGTTCTTC
many	-	TRBJ1-1	TRBV28	CASSLQGRNTEAFF	TGTGCCAGCAGTTTACAGGGCCGGAACACTGAAGCTTTCTTT
many	-	TRBJ2-3	TRBV28	CASKETRPPDTQYF	TGTGCCAGCAAGGAAACAAGGCCGCCCGATACGCAGTATTTT
few	TRBD2	TRBJ2-3	TRBV20-1	CSASLAGVTDTQYF	TGCAGTGCTAGCCTAGCGGGAGTCACAGATACGCAGTATTTT
many	-	TRBJ2-3	TRBV10-3	CAISDNAGAPTDTQYF	TGTGCCATCAGTGATAACGCGGGGGCTCCCACAGATACGCAGTATTTT
once	-	TRBJ1-1	TRBV28	CASSGEGGTEAFF	TGTGCCAGCAGCGGGGAGGGTGGAACTGAAGCTTTCTTT
-	-	TRBJ1-1	TRBV14	CASSQQGFGAFF	TGTGCCAGCAGCCAGCAGGGTTTTGGAGCTTTCTTT
many	-	TRBJ2-2	TRBV5-5	CASSSHHGELFF	TGTGCCAGCAGCTCACATCACGGGGAGCTGTTTTTT
many	-	TRBJ2-2	TRBV6-1	CASRASVNTGELFF	TGTGCCAGCAGGGCTAGCGTTAACACCGGGGAGCTGTTTTTT
few	TRBD2	TRBJ2-1	TRBV19	CASSSTSGGANEQFF	TGTGCCAGTAGTAGCACTAGCGGGGGGGCCAATGAGCAGTTCTTC
-	TRBD1	TRBJ2-7	TRBV6-1	CASRRTGEQYF	TGTGCCAGCAGGAGGACAGGGGAGCAGTACTTC
many	-	TRBJ2-1	TRBV20-1	CSARPGTGWDEQFF	TGCAGTGCTAGGCCCGGGACTGGTTGGGATGAGCAGTTCTTC
-	-	TRBJ2-1	TRBV5-1	CASSYKQGNEQFF	TGCGCCAGCAGCTATAAACAGGGCAATGAGCAGTTCTTC
many	-	TRBJ2-5	TRBV6-1	CASSENAPGTQYF	TGTGCCAGCAGTGAAAATGCTCCCGGGACCCAGTACTTC
-	-	TRBJ1-5	TRBV20-1	CSARAGNSNQPQHF	TGCAGTGCTAGAGCCGGGAATAGCAATCAGCCCCAGCATTTT
many	-	TRBJ1-1	TRBV12-3/TRBV12-4	CASSFSRGDRTEAFF	TGTGCCAGCAGTTTTAGTCGGGGGGATAGAACTGAAGCTTTCTTT
once	-	TRBJ2-7	TRBV11-2	CASSLGMGTYEQYF	TGTGCCAGCAGCTTAGGCATGGGTACCTACGAGCAGTACTTC
many	-	TRBJ2-1	TRBV11-2	CASSLDLGFREQFF	TGTGCCAGCAGCTTAGATCTAGGCTTTCGGGAGCAGTTCTTC
-	-	TRBJ2-7	TRBV28	CASSLAGAQATYEQYF	TGTGCCAGCAGTTTAGCTGGCGCCCAGGCGACCTACGAGCAGTACTTC
many	-	TRBJ1-1	TRBV12-3/TRBV12-4	CASSSGSVNTEAFF	TGTGCCAGCAGTTCCGGTTCGGTGAACACTGAAGCTTTCTTT